Following are 30 T cell receptor beta chains from one sample sequenced in a study of blood T cell repertoires in COVID-19. TCRdb's table, derived via immunoSEQ multiplex PCR, lists solely in-frame clones and lacks some. The table shows a few hundred thousand clones, with 86% occurring only once. What was sequenced was peripheral blood. Every receptor here comes from a woman aged 50 to 60 with acute or convalescent COVID-19.

This clone was observed a few times. V usage is TRBV11-2 and J usage is TRBJ2-7, with 7 bases matching TRBD2. Germline V gene sequence: CDR1 SGHAT, CDR2 FQNNGV. This CDR3 comprises 14 residues. The V segment lost 5 bases and the J segment 5 bases; nucleotides outside the gene matches: 9. This CDR3 reads CASSPERGGNEQYF. The CDR3 nucleotides read TGTGCCAGCAGCCCCGAGCGGGGTGGGAACGAGCAGTACTTC.

J is TRBJ1-4 and V is TRBV7-8; no reliable D call. V lost 2 bases to trimming and J lost 6 bases, with 4 bases between them. CDR1 and CDR2 (germline): SGHVS, FQNEAQ. CDR3 length equals 12 residues. For the CDR3, the DNA is TGTGCCAGCAGCTTATTAGATGAAAAACTGTTTTTT. This sequence encodes CASSLLDEKLFF. Full variable domain (rest looked up from reference TRBV7-8 and TRBJ1-4): GAGVSQSPRYKVAKRGQDVALRCDPISGHVSLFWYQQALGQGPEFLTYFQNEAQLDKSGLPSDRFFAERPEGSVSTLKIQRTQQEDSAVYLCASSLLDEKLFFGSGTQLSVL.

As DNA, the CDR3 is TGTGCCAGCAGCGTCGAGACACCAGCCAAAAACATTCAGTACTTC. It codes for CASSVETPAKNIQYF. The V call is TRBV7-9, the J call TRBJ2-4; D gene ambiguous. The CDR3 extends over 15 amino acids. Trimming shortened V by 5 bases and J by 0 bases, and 11 bases separated the two germline ends. CDR1 and CDR2 from the germline V gene are SEHNR and FQNEAQ (reference sequence). Looking up the rest from reference TRBV7-9 and TRBJ2-4 gives the full variable domain: DTGVSQNPRHKITKRGQNVTFRCDPISEHNRLYWYRQTLGQGPEFLTYFQNEAQLEKSRLLSDRFSAERPKGSFSTLEIQRTEQGDSAMYLCASSVETPAKNIQYFGAGTRLSVL.

This sequence joins TRBV21-1 and TRBJ2-1; the table's TRBD1 call for D was not verified on the DNA. TRBV21-1 is flagged as a pseudogene. The CDR3 contains 14 residues. The CDR3 sequence: CASSRGTTHNEQFF. The CDR3 DNA reads TGTGCCAGCAGCCGTGGGACAACCCACAATGAGCAGTTCTTC.

The chain couples TRBV2 to TRBJ1-4; tentative D call: TRBD1 (5 bases). This CDR3 has 14 amino acids. Germline loops: CDR1 SNHLY, CDR2 FYNNEI. V lost 6 bases and J lost 7, with 15 bases in between. CDR3 sequence: CASRFRDLGEKLFF. CDR3 nucleotide sequence: TGTGCCAGCAGGTTCAGGGATCTTGGTGAAAAACTGTTTTTT.

The chain has TRBV9 and TRBJ2-1; weak D call: TRBD2 (6 bases). Deletions cut 4 bases from V and 4 bases from J, with 18 bases between. The CDR3 runs 16 residues. Germline V CDR1 and CDR2: SGDLS, YYNGEE. The CDR3 sequence is CASSPQVGGPYNEQFF. The CDR3 nucleotides read TGTGCCAGCAGCCCCCAGGTCGGGGGACCTTACAATGAGCAGTTCTTC.

The rearrangement uses TRBV5-1 and TRBJ2-7, with TRBD1 matching over 8 bases. Germline-derived CDR1 and CDR2 are SGHRS and YFSETQ. With 4 bases clipped from V and 5 bases from J, the junction kept 5 bases outside the gene matches. The CDR3 totals 13 residues. The CDR3 bases are TGCGCCAGCAGCACGGACAGGGCCCACGAGCAGTACTTC. It codes for CASSTDRAHEQYF.

The chain is built from TRBV27 and TRBJ2-7; D may be TRBD2 (5 bases). The germline V and J ends were trimmed by 8 bases and 0 bases, with 14 bases remaining between them. The CDR3 length is 14 residues. Looked up from germline, CDR1 is MNHEY and CDR2 is SMNVEV (reference sequence). CDR3: CASQESGSSYEQYF. CDR3 bases: TGTGCCAGCCAGGAGTCGGGAAGCTCCTACGAGCAGTACTTC.

This chain links TRBV11-2 with TRBJ1-4; 7 nucleotides align to TRBD1. The CDR3 covers 16 residues. The germline CDR1 and CDR2 sequences are SGHAT and FQNNGV. V trimming: 4 bases; J trimming: 1 base; junction bases outside the gene matches: 6. The CDR3 region has the DNA TGTGCCAGCAGCTCCCCGGGACAGATAACTAATGAAAAACTGTTTTTT. Its protein product is CASSSPGQITNEKLFF.

This chain joins TRBV19 and TRBJ2-2, with a weak D call TRBD2 (6 bases). Trimming cost V 6 bases and J 7 bases, with 18 bases left between them. The CDR3 length is 15 residues. The germline V gene encodes CDR1 LNHDA and CDR2 SQIVND (reference sequence). In DNA, the CDR3 is TGTGCCAGTAGGACGTGGGGAGGAGGGTTCGGGGAGCTGTTTTTT. It codes for CASRTWGGGFGELFF. Looking up the rest from reference TRBV19 and TRBJ2-2 gives the full variable domain: DGGITQSPKYLFRKEGQNVTLSCEQNLNHDAMYWYRQDPGQGLRLIYYSQIVNDFQKGDIAEGYSVSREKKESFPLTVTSAQKNPTAFYLCASRTWGGGFGELFFGEGSRLTVL.

V and J are TRBV6-1 and TRBJ2-7; 8 bases match TRBD1. From germline, CDR1 is MNHNS and CDR2 SASEGT. V dropped 3 bases and J dropped 6; count of bases not matched to a gene: 4. The CDR3 sequence is 13 residues long. The CDR3: CASSDRGRPEQYF. The DNA for the CDR3 is TGTGCCAGCAGTGACAGGGGGCGCCCCGAGCAGTACTTC.

The chain joins TRBV27 to TRBJ2-2; 10 bases line up with TRBD1. The junction had 0 bases not matched to a gene; V was cut back by 2 bases and J by 6 bases. Germline-derived CDR1 and CDR2 are MNHEY and SMNVEV (reference sequence). This CDR3 is built from 14 residues. The CDR3 protein is CASSLGTGAGELFF. The CDR3 bases are TGTGCCAGCAGTTTAGGGACAGGGGCCGGGGAGCTGTTTTTT.

This chain uses TRBV12-3 or TRBV12-4 with TRBJ2-3; D not resolved. The CDR3 is 12 residues long. Trimming stripped 7 bases from V and 2 bases from J, with 7 bases between. CDR3 loop: CASTPSTDTQYF. The CDR3 DNA is TGTGCCAGCACCCCCTCCACAGATACGCAGTATTTT.

The chain couples TRBV19 to TRBJ2-6; D perhaps matches TRBD2 (5 bases). This CDR3 comprises 18 residues. The germline gives CDR1 LNHDA, CDR2 SQIVND (reference sequence). V lost 3 bases and J 2 bases, leaving 17 bases between the germline ends. This CDR3 is CASSIPSGFGAGANVLTF. The CDR3 DNA reads TGTGCCAGTAGTATCCCCTCGGGGTTCGGGGCTGGGGCCAACGTCCTGACTTTC.

The chain recombines TRBV6-2 or TRBV6-3 with TRBJ2-3; D gene ambiguous. The germline V gene encodes CDR1 MNHEY and CDR2 SVGEGT. V lost 0 bases and J 6 bases, leaving 7 bases between the germline ends. This CDR3 spans 13 amino acids. CDR3 DNA sequence: TGTGCCAGCAGTTACTCGAGGTTCGATACGCAGTATTTT. Its translation is CASSYSRFDTQYF.

This clone was detected only once. The genes are TRBV10-3 and TRBJ2-3, with TRBD2 matching over 12 bases. The V segment lost 2 bases and the J segment 0 bases; nucleotides outside the gene matches: 0. The germline CDR1 and CDR2 sequences are ENHRY and SYGVKD. The CDR3 runs 16 residues. The CDR3 DNA reads as TGTGCCATCAGTGAGGGACTAGCGGGAAGCACAGATACGCAGTATTTT. This translates into CAISEGLAGSTDTQYF.

The chain couples TRBV6-2 or TRBV6-3 to TRBJ1-2; D is possibly TRBD1 (5 bases). The V gene lost 4 bases and the J gene lost 0 bases, with 15 bases spanning the gap. The germline gives CDR1 MNHEY, CDR2 SVGEGT. The CDR3 totals 16 residues. This chain's CDR3 is CASSSVRTFTNYGYTF. DNA of the CDR3: TGTGCCAGCAGTTCGGTCCGGACATTTACTAACTATGGCTACACCTTC.

J is TRBJ2-7 and V is TRBV6-5; TRBD1 agrees at 8 bases. V was pared by 4 bases and J by 3 bases, with 8 bases of the junction left unmatched. The germline V gene has CDR1 MNHEY and CDR2 SVGAGI. The CDR3 is 15 amino acids. CDR3 DNA sequence: TGTGCCAGCAGTTTCCTCCCGGGACAGGACTACGAGCAGTACTTC. Protein: CASSFLPGQDYEQYF.

This chain joins TRBV5-1 and TRBJ1-1, with a possible D match to TRBD1 (6 bases). This CDR3 region has 17 residues. Deletions cut 0 bases from V and 5 bases from J, with 20 bases between. CDR1 is SGHRS, CDR2 YFSETQ, per germline. CDR3 coding DNA: TGCGCCAGCAGCTTGGTCCCTCAGGGGTCGGTACTTACTGAAGCTTTCTTT. The encoded protein is CASSLVPQGSVLTEAFF.

The sample holds a few counts of this clone. The V call is TRBV6-1, the J call TRBJ1-1; 10 bases are shared with TRBD1. Germline V lookup: CDR1 MNHNS, CDR2 SASEGT. CDR3 length: 17 amino acids. After removal of 4 bases from V and 5 bases from J, the junction contained 13 bases not matched to a gene. The CDR3, as DNA: TGTGCCAGCAGTGGCCTCGACAGGGGGCGAGGGGGAACTGAAGCTTTCTTT. It yields the protein CASSGLDRGRGGTEAFF.

The V gene is TRBV7-9, the J gene TRBJ1-2, with 7 nucleotides matching TRBD1. This CDR3 is 16 amino acids long. CDR1 SEHNR and CDR2 FQNEAQ come from the germline V gene (reference sequence). V lost 1 base, J lost 4 bases, and 9 bases stayed unmatched. As DNA, the CDR3 is TGTGCCAGCAGCTTAGAAGTTGGCAGGGGGATCTATGGCTACACCTTC. Its protein product is CASSLEVGRGIYGYTF. Full variable domain (outside the CDR3, taken from reference TRBV7-9 and TRBJ1-2): DTGVSQNPRHKITKRGQNVTFRCDPISEHNRLYWYRQTLGQGPEFLTYFQNEAQLEKSRLLSDRFSAERPKGSFSTLEIQRTEQGDSAMYLCASSLEVGRGIYGYTFGSGTRLTVV.

This chain joins TRBV13 and TRBJ1-6; 9 nucleotides line up with TRBD1. The CDR3 length is 14 residues. Germline CDR1 is PRHDT and CDR2 is FYEKMQ (reference sequence). The J segment lost 11 bases and the V segment lost 4 bases, leaving 6 bases of the junction unmatched. CDR3 in amino acids: CASSSGTGKAPLHF. The CDR3, as DNA: TGTGCCAGCAGCTCAGGGACAGGGAAGGCACCCCTCCACTTT.

The gene calls are TRBV6-2 or TRBV6-3 and TRBJ2-2; D gene ambiguous. This CDR3 region has 15 residues. In germline, CDR1 is MNHEY, CDR2 SVGEGT. Trimming stripped 6 bases from V and 0 bases from J, with 11 bases between. CDR3 in amino acids: CASSSWSSNTGELFF. The DNA of the CDR3 is TGTGCCAGCAGCTCATGGAGTTCGAACACCGGGGAGCTGTTTTTT.

This chain joins TRBV10-1 and TRBJ1-5, with TRBD1 matching over 8 bases. In germline, CDR1 is WNHNN, CDR2 SYGVQD (reference sequence). The CDR3 contains 16 residues. V was pared by 9 bases and J by 0 bases, with 10 bases of the junction left unmatched. CDR3 bases: TGCGCCAGGCACCCCGGGACAGGACATAGCAATCAGCCCCAGCATTTT. It codes for CARHPGTGHSNQPQHF.

The CDR3: CASSQGQYTDTQYF. Here the CDR3 DNA reads TGTGCCAGCAGCCAAGGACAGTACACAGATACGCAGTATTTT. The chain joins TRBV3-1 (or the pseudogene TRBV3-2) to TRBJ2-3; D possibly corresponds to TRBD1 (5 bases). V was shortened by 1 base and J by 2 bases, with 7 bases between the two germline ends. Germline values: CDR1 LGHDT, CDR2 YNNKEL (reference sequence). The CDR3 has 14 residues.

This clone occurred once. V and J are TRBV20-1 and TRBJ2-3; 7 nucleotides agree with TRBD2. The V and J ends lost 3 bases and 3 bases, in that order; junction bases with no gene match: 6. CDR1 DFQATT and CDR2 SNEGSKA come from the germline V gene (reference sequence). CDR3 length equals 14 residues. CDR3 sequence (DNA): TGCAGTGCTAGTCGGGGGGACGGAACAGATACGCAGTATTTT. Its protein is CSASRGDGTDTQYF.

Points on this clone: This sample includes further DNA sequences coding for the same CDR3. The chain combines TRBV19 with TRBJ1-2, with 8 bases lining up with TRBD1. Germline assignment: CDR1 LNHDA and CDR2 SQIVND (reference sequence). The CDR3 has 13 amino acids. The ends lost 3 bases at V and 4 bases at J; junction bases unmatched: 1. The CDR3 bases are TGTGCCAGTAGTATCGGGACAGGCTATGGCTACACCTTC. Encoded protein: CASSIGTGYGYTF.

This sequence joins TRBV5-1 and TRBJ2-3; 8 bases map to TRBD2. The CDR3 loop spans 15 amino acids. Trimming removed 2 bases from V and 4 bases from J; junction bases left unmatched: 6. Germline CDR1 is SGHRS and CDR2 is YFSETQ. The CDR3 spells CASSFRTSSPDTQYF. Here the CDR3 DNA reads TGCGCCAGCAGCTTCCGGACTAGCTCCCCAGATACGCAGTATTTT.

The chain joins TRBV2 to TRBJ1-1; the D gene is possibly TRBD1 (5 bases). Trimming stripped 4 bases from V and 3 bases from J, with 9 bases between. Germline CDR1 SNHLY, CDR2 FYNNEI. This CDR3 has 13 residues. The CDR3 DNA is TGTGCCAGCAGTGGGAGGGGTGACACTGAAGCTTTCTTT. This translates into CASSGRGDTEAFF.

This clone appeared a single time. V is TRBV4-3 and J is TRBJ2-7, with 9 positions matching TRBD1. V was clipped by 6 bases and J by 2 bases; unmatched bases: 14. The CDR3 runs 17 residues. Germline V gene lookup returns CDR1 LGHNA and CDR2 YSLEER. Written as DNA, the CDR3 is TGCGCCAGCAGTTTTACTCAAACCGGGACAGGGCCCTACGAGCAGTACTTC. Encoded protein: CASSFTQTGTGPYEQYF.